This entry concerns a single T cell receptor beta chain. Its specificity is unknown. It was via CD45RO/CCR7/CD25/CD127/CD95/CD27 that CD4+ naive, central memory, regulatory and stem cell-like memory cells were sorted. The source of the sample is a study of beta chain features in type 1 diabetes. As for the study in general: Cell yields, gender and age were comparable in patients and healthy donors. Study-wide results and limits: Patients with Type 1 diabetes showed moderately but significantly shorter TCRB CDR3s in all four CD4+ subsets. Shorter templates may be favored by PCR, equally so in patients and controls.

Every isolated RNA sample was fully reverse transcribed, so sequencing captured expressed TCRB transcripts. Only in-frame clones appear in the TCRdb table, and some are missing; sequencing was by immunoSEQ multiplex PCR. The table lists 100,000 to 150,000 clones, 17% of them singletons. The receptor's source is a man in his late teens or twenties with type 1 diabetes. Sequenced: central memory CD4+ T cells from blood.

CDR3 DNA: TGTGCCAGCAGTTACTCAGTCCAGGGGGCTGATGGCTACACCTTC. It codes for CASSYSVQGADGYTF. The chain carries TRBV6-5 and TRBJ1-2; 8 nucleotides align to TRBD1. Germline CDR1 MNHEY, CDR2 SVGAGI. This CDR3 is built from 15 residues. Losses at the gene ends were 0 bases for V and 6 bases for J; bases not matched to a gene: 6.